The present entry profiles one T cell receptor (beta chain) with its context. These data are taken from a study of blood T cell repertoires in COVID-19. Study-level background: The United States, Italy and Spain supplied acute and convalescent COVID-19 samples. T cells, B-cell-depleted T cells, or PBMCs supplied cDNA or gDNA.

This CDR3 has 14 amino acids. CDR1 and CDR2 (germline): MNHEY, SVGAGI. V was pared by 6 bases and J by 7 bases, with 4 bases of the junction left unmatched. Authors' processing steps: Using reference gene primer amplification, nucleated cell counts were estimated. TCRdb's table, derived via immunoSEQ multiplex PCR, lists solely in-frame clones and lacks some. Clonal size and the V and J genes are those of that table, whereas D and trimming came from the DNA. The data show approximately 300,000 clones, about 89% seen once. What was sequenced was peripheral blood. This TCR came from a middle-aged man with acute or convalescent COVID-19. The chain joins TRBV6-5 to TRBJ2-1; TRBD1 matches at 12 bases. The chain's CDR3 is CASRGQGAGNEQFF. The CDR3 DNA follows: TGTGCCAGCAGGGGACAGGGGGCCGGTAATGAGCAGTTCTTC.